These T cell receptor beta chains were read from a single sample in a study of identical twins. TCRdb redid the calling of the 5' RACE reads with MiXCR, one entry per CDR3 protein. The sample carries around 240,000 distinct CDR3 sequences, about 10% recorded once. Sequencing used memory T cells sorted from blood. These receptors came from a man aged 45-65 years in good health. The CDR3 runs from the conserved cysteine through the conserved F or W. D genes are given only for firm matches. Clone size is given for some rows only: seen once, a few or many times, or a class if the clone is expanded.

V gene: TRBV20-1
J gene: TRBJ1-5
D gene: -
clone size: few
CDR3 length: 15
CDR3 DNA: TGCAGTGCTAGGGCTGGTCCACAGAGCAATCAGCCCCAGCATTTT
CDR3 protein: CSARAGPQSNQPQHF

V gene: TRBV6-1
J gene: TRBJ2-1
D gene: TRBD2
clone size: -
CDR3 length: 18
CDR3 DNA: TGTGCCAGCAGCCGGCCGAAGCGGGGGGGTAACTCCTACAATGAGCAGTTCTTC
CDR3 protein: CASSRPKRGGNSYNEQFF

V gene: TRBV20-1
J gene: TRBJ2-1
D gene: -
clone size: many
CDR3 length: 16
CDR3 DNA: TGCAGTGCTAGGGGGACGGCGTGGAGCTCCTACAATGAGCAGTTCTTC
CDR3 protein: CSARGTAWSSYNEQFF

V gene: TRBV4-3
J gene: TRBJ2-1
D gene: -
clone size: few
CDR3 length: 15
CDR3 DNA: TGCGCCAGCAGCCAAGATCGAAGGACTACCAATGAGCAGTTCTTC
CDR3 protein: CASSQDRRTTNEQFF

V gene: TRBV15
J gene: TRBJ2-3
D gene: -
clone size: -
CDR3 length: 14
CDR3 DNA: TGTGCCACCAGCCCCGTGGTAGGGGCAGATACGCAGTATTTT
CDR3 protein: CATSPVVGADTQYF

V gene: TRBV6-2/TRBV6-3
J gene: TRBJ2-1
D gene: -
clone size: many
CDR3 length: 17
CDR3 DNA: TGTGCCAGCAGTATAATAGGGGGAGGCCGATTATACAATGAGCAGTTCTTC
CDR3 protein: CASSIIGGGRLYNEQFF

V gene: TRBV28
J gene: TRBJ2-7
D gene: TRBD2
clone size: -
CDR3 length: 14
CDR3 DNA: TGTGCCAGCCGTATTGGGGGAGGGAGCTACGAGCAGTACTTC
CDR3 protein: CASRIGGGSYEQYF

V gene: TRBV4-3
J gene: TRBJ2-1
D gene: -
clone size: -
CDR3 length: 15
CDR3 DNA: TGCGCCAGCAGCCAAGAACTAGCCGCCTACAATGAGCAGTTCTTC
CDR3 protein: CASSQELAAYNEQFF

V gene: TRBV27
J gene: TRBJ2-1
D gene: -
clone size: many
CDR3 length: 14
CDR3 DNA: TGTGCCAGCAGTGCGAGGACTGAATACAATGAGCAGTTCTTC
CDR3 protein: CASSARTEYNEQFF

V gene: TRBV4-2
J gene: TRBJ2-3
D gene: -
clone size: -
CDR3 length: 15
CDR3 DNA: TGTGCCAGCAGCCTTGATCCGGGTAGCACAGATACGCAGTATTTT
CDR3 protein: CASSLDPGSTDTQYF

V gene: TRBV7-2
J gene: TRBJ1-6
D gene: -
clone size: many
CDR3 length: 14
CDR3 DNA: TGTGCCAGCAGCTCTGGGTGGGGGAATTCACCCCTCCACTTT
CDR3 protein: CASSSGWGNSPLHF

V gene: TRBV11-2
J gene: TRBJ2-3
D gene: TRBD2
clone size: few
CDR3 length: 19
CDR3 DNA: TGTGCCAGCAGCTTCCGGACTAGCGGGAGTGGAGCGCGCACAGATACGCAGTATTTT
CDR3 protein: CASSFRTSGSGARTDTQYF

V gene: TRBV11-2
J gene: TRBJ2-5
D gene: -
clone size: -
CDR3 length: 12
CDR3 DNA: TGTGCCAGCAGCTTAGACACGCCCACCCAGTACTTC
CDR3 protein: CASSLDTPTQYF

V gene: TRBV3-1
J gene: TRBJ2-1
D gene: -
clone size: few
CDR3 length: 15
CDR3 DNA: TGTGCCAGCAGCCAAGTCGCGAGCTCCTACAATGAGCAGTTCTTC
CDR3 protein: CASSQVASSYNEQFF

V gene: TRBV5-1
J gene: TRBJ2-5
D gene: TRBD2
clone size: many
CDR3 length: 15
CDR3 DNA: TGCGCCAGCAGCCTAAGGGTAGCGGGGGAAGAGACCCAGTACTTC
CDR3 protein: CASSLRVAGEETQYF

V gene: TRBV20-1
J gene: TRBJ1-2
D gene: -
clone size: many
CDR3 length: 15
CDR3 DNA: TGCAGTGCGCCGTATCGACAAGACCACAACTATGGCTACACCTTC
CDR3 protein: CSAPYRQDHNYGYTF

V gene: TRBV4-1
J gene: TRBJ1-1
D gene: TRBD1
clone size: many
CDR3 length: 14
CDR3 DNA: TGCGCCAGCAGCCGACCAGGGGGGAATGGTGAAGCTTTCTTT
CDR3 protein: CASSRPGGNGEAFF

V gene: TRBV7-7
J gene: TRBJ2-3
D gene: -
clone size: few
CDR3 length: 13
CDR3 DNA: TGTGCCAGCAGCTTGGACTTGATGGATACGCAGTATTTT
CDR3 protein: CASSLDLMDTQYF

V gene: TRBV5-1
J gene: TRBJ2-1
D gene: -
clone size: many
CDR3 length: 12
CDR3 DNA: TGCGCCAGCAGCTTGGCCCGGAATGAGCAGTTCTTC
CDR3 protein: CASSLARNEQFF

V gene: TRBV7-9
J gene: TRBJ2-5
D gene: TRBD1
clone size: -
CDR3 length: 14
CDR3 DNA: TGTGCCAGCAGCTTGGGACAGATACAAGAGACCCAGTACTTC
CDR3 protein: CASSLGQIQETQYF

V gene: TRBV9
J gene: TRBJ2-5
D gene: TRBD2
clone size: -
CDR3 length: 14
CDR3 DNA: TGTGCCAGCAGCGCTGGGACTAGCGGGGCGACCCAGTACTTC
CDR3 protein: CASSAGTSGATQYF

V gene: TRBV20-1
J gene: TRBJ2-1
D gene: TRBD1
clone size: -
CDR3 length: 15
CDR3 DNA: TGCAGTGCTATTCCCCCGGGACAGGGATACAATGAGCAGTTCTTC
CDR3 protein: CSAIPPGQGYNEQFF

V gene: TRBV7-2
J gene: TRBJ2-1
D gene: TRBD2
clone size: few
CDR3 length: 17
CDR3 DNA: TGTGCCAGCAGCTTAGCTAGCGGGAGGTCCGGGGGGAATGAGCAGTTCTTC
CDR3 protein: CASSLASGRSGGNEQFF

V gene: TRBV6-2/TRBV6-3
J gene: TRBJ1-5
D gene: -
clone size: many
CDR3 length: 15
CDR3 DNA: TGTGCCAGCGGGGCGACAGCGTTTGAGGGACAGCCCCAGCATTTT
CDR3 protein: CASGATAFEGQPQHF

V gene: TRBV4-1
J gene: TRBJ1-6
D gene: -
clone size: -
CDR3 length: 17
CDR3 DNA: TGCGCCAGCAGCCAAAATTACCCAGGGGAAATTAGTTCACCCCTCCACTTT
CDR3 protein: CASSQNYPGEISSPLHF

V gene: TRBV7-3
J gene: TRBJ2-1
D gene: TRBD2
clone size: many
CDR3 length: 16
CDR3 DNA: TGTGCCAGCAGCTTAGCGGGAGGCCCCATTATTGATGAGCAGTTCTTC
CDR3 protein: CASSLAGGPIIDEQFF

V gene: TRBV6-2/TRBV6-3
J gene: TRBJ2-7
D gene: -
clone size: many
CDR3 length: 11
CDR3 DNA: TGTGCCAGCAGTCCTCGGTACGAGCAGTACTTC
CDR3 protein: CASSPRYEQYF

V gene: TRBV5-1
J gene: TRBJ2-3
D gene: TRBD2
clone size: many
CDR3 length: 15
CDR3 DNA: TGTGCCAGCAGCCCCGGACTAGCGGGGACAGATACGCAGTATTTT
CDR3 protein: CASSPGLAGTDTQYF

V gene: TRBV30
J gene: TRBJ1-5
D gene: -
clone size: -
CDR3 length: 14
CDR3 DNA: TGTGCCTGGAACGAAGGGGCTGTCAATCAGCCCCAGCATTTT
CDR3 protein: CAWNEGAVNQPQHF

V gene: TRBV2
J gene: TRBJ1-6
D gene: TRBD1
clone size: few
CDR3 length: 16
CDR3 DNA: TGTGCCAGCAGTGAAAACCCCGGACAGGGGAATTCACCCCTCCACTTT
CDR3 protein: CASSENPGQGNSPLHF

V gene: TRBV30
J gene: TRBJ1-2
D gene: -
clone size: -
CDR3 length: 11
CDR3 DNA: TGTGCCTGGGGTAGGCCTTATGGCTACACCTTC
CDR3 protein: CAWGRPYGYTF

V gene: TRBV24-1
J gene: TRBJ2-3
D gene: TRBD1
clone size: many
CDR3 length: 16
CDR3 DNA: TGTGCCACCAGTGATACTGACAGGGGCGCACCAGATACGCAGTATTTT
CDR3 protein: CATSDTDRGAPDTQYF

V gene: TRBV4-2
J gene: TRBJ2-2
D gene: TRBD2
clone size: many
CDR3 length: 21
CDR3 DNA: TGTGCCAGCAGCACCCGAATCTTAGCGGGAGGCACAGTTGGGAACACCGGGGAGCTGTTTTTT
CDR3 protein: CASSTRILAGGTVGNTGELFF

V gene: TRBV2
J gene: TRBJ1-1
D gene: TRBD1
clone size: many
CDR3 length: 15
CDR3 DNA: TGTGCCAGCAGGCGGCTGACAGGGATCGACACTGAAGCTTTCTTT
CDR3 protein: CASRRLTGIDTEAFF